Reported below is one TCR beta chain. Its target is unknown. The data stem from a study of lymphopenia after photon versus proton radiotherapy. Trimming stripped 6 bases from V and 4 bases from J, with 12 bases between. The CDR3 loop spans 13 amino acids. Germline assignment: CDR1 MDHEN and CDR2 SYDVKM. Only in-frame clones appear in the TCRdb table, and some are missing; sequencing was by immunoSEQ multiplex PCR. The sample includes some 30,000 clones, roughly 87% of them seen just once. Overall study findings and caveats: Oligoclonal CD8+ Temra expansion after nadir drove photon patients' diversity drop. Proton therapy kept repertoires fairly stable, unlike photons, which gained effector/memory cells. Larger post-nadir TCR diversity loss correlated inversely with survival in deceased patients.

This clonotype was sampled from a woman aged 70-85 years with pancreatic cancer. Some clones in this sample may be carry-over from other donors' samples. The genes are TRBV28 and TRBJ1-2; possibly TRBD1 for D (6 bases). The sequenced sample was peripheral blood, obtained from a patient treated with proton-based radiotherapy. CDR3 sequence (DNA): TGTGCCAGCAGGCAACAGGGTACCTATGGCTACACCTTC. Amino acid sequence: CASRQQGTYGYTF.